Following are 17 T cell receptor beta chains from one sample sequenced in a study of blood T cell repertoires in COVID-19. Some clones are missing from TCRdb's copy, which holds only in-frame ones; the method was immunoSEQ multiplex PCR. The table records 140,000 to 150,000 clones, about four fifths of them present only once. The sequenced material came from peripheral blood. These receptors originate from a man aged 65 to 85 who had recovered from COVID-19.

This chain uses TRBV19 with TRBJ2-1; TRBD2 agrees at 10 bases. V lost 5 bases, J lost 7 bases, and 23 bases stayed unmatched. This CDR3 contains 20 residues. Germline CDR1 reads LNHDA; CDR2 reads SQIVND (reference sequence). The CDR3 here is CASSPGTSGTLRLRGNEQFF. CDR3 nucleotides: TGTGCCAGTAGTCCCGGCACTAGCGGGACCTTGCGTCTGAGGGGTAATGAGCAGTTCTTC.

V and J are TRBV11-2 and TRBJ1-6; D ambiguous. V was cut by 8 bases and J by 5 bases, with 16 bases left in between. There are 15 residues in the CDR3. Germline V lookup: CDR1 SGHAT, CDR2 FQNNGV. This CDR3 is CASEEDLSNNSPLHF. CDR3 DNA sequence: TGTGCCAGCGAGGAGGACTTGTCGAATAATTCACCCCTCCACTTT.

The J gene is TRBJ1-1, the V gene TRBV10-3; the match to TRBD1 covers 7 bases. Germline-derived CDR1 and CDR2 are ENHRY and SYGVKD. There are 13 residues in the CDR3. J was trimmed by 2 bases and V by 11 bases; bases with no gene match: 8. CDR3 sequence reads: CAVRDRLNTEAFF. The CDR3 bases are TGTGCCGTGAGGGACAGACTAAACACTGAAGCTTTCTTT.

This clone was detected many times. In the same sample, other DNA sequences code for this CDR3. This chain links TRBV3-1 (or the pseudogene TRBV3-2) with TRBJ2-5; TRBD2 is a possible D gene (5 bases). The CDR3 has 15 residues. The V end was cut by 0 bases, the J end by 1 base, with 9 bases between. Per the germline V gene, CDR1 is LGHDT and CDR2 is YNNKEL (reference sequence). The CDR3, as DNA: TGTGCCAGCAGCCAAGAGACGGGGTCCCAAGAGACCCAGTACTTC. Translation gives CASSQETGSQETQYF.

This CDR3 reads CASSRTVNTEAFF. In DNA, the CDR3 is TGTGCCAGTAGTCGGACAGTGAACACTGAAGCTTTCTTT. The rearrangement links TRBV19 to TRBJ1-1, with a tentative D call TRBD1 (6 bases). Germline V gives CDR1 LNHDA, CDR2 SQIVND (reference sequence). Between the trimmed V and J ends, which lost 5 bases and 0 bases, there was a span of 7 bases. The CDR3 length is 13 residues. Supplemented by reference TRBV19 and TRBJ1-1, the full variable domain reads DGGITQSPKYLFRKEGQNVTLSCEQNLNHDAMYWYRQDPGQGLRLIYYSQIVNDFQKGDIAEGYSVSREKKESFPLTVTSAQKNPTAFYLCASSRTVNTEAFFGQGTRLTVV.

The rearrangement uses TRBV30 and TRBJ1-1; possible D gene TRBD1, 6 bases. Trimming took 4 bases from V and 5 from J, leaving 11 bases between them. Germline CDR1 and CDR2: GTSNPN and SVGIG (reference sequence). The CDR3 spans 12 residues. The CDR3 reads CAWIGRGTEAFF. In DNA form, the CDR3 reads TGTGCCTGGATCGGGAGGGGGACTGAAGCTTTCTTT.

The gene calls are TRBV28 and TRBJ1-4, with D tentatively TRBD1 (6 bases). CDR3 length: 12 amino acids. The ends were cut back, 4 bases at V and 11 bases at J, with 11 bases in the middle. The germline V gene has CDR1 MDHEN and CDR2 SYDVKM. CDR3 nucleotide sequence: TGTGCCAGCAGTTCACAGGGTCGGAAACTGTTTTTT. It translates to CASSSQGRKLFF.

There are many counts of this clone. This rearrangement joins TRBV24-1 to TRBJ2-1; the match to TRBD2 covers 16 bases. V was pared by 3 bases and J by 7 bases, with 5 bases of the junction left unmatched. The germline V gene encodes CDR1 KGHDR and CDR2 SFDVKD. The CDR3 runs 17 residues. The CDR3 sequence: CATSDAGTSGRVNEQFF. The CDR3 DNA is TGTGCCACCAGTGATGCCGGGACTAGCGGGAGGGTAAATGAGCAGTTCTTC.

This rearrangement joins TRBV18 to TRBJ2-5; D not certain. V lost 2 bases to trimming and J lost 5 bases, with 9 bases between them. The CDR3 has 13 residues. Per germline, CDR1 KGHSH and CDR2 LQKENI. The CDR3: CASSPVAHETQYF. The DNA of the CDR3 is TGTGCCAGCTCACCAGTGGCCCACGAGACCCAGTACTTC.

This clone was detected once. The chain is built from TRBV4-1 and TRBJ2-3; TRBD2 agrees at 9 bases. With 0 bases clipped from V and 0 bases from J, the junction kept 7 bases outside the gene matches. Germline values: CDR1 MGHRA, CDR2 YSYEKL. The CDR3 is 18 amino acids. The CDR3 DNA sequence: TGCGCCAGCAGCCAAGAACCCCGGACTAGCGTAAGCACAGATACGCAGTATTTT. Translation: CASSQEPRTSVSTDTQYF.

This clone was picked up a small number of times. The V gene is TRBV19, the J gene TRBJ1-1, with D uncertain. Germline CDR1 and CDR2: LNHDA and SQIVND (reference sequence). The CDR3 spans 16 residues. Trimming left V 7 bases short and J 5 bases short, with 23 bases between. This CDR3 reads CASTLVGFRSGTEAFF. As DNA, the CDR3 is TGTGCCAGTACTCTGGTTGGTTTCAGGTCCGGAACTGAAGCTTTCTTT.

This chain connects TRBV18 to TRBJ2-1, with 8 bases lining up with TRBD1. In germline, CDR1 is KGHSH, CDR2 LQKENI. Trimming took 5 bases from V and 7 from J; bases not matched to a gene: 13. CDR3 size: 16 residues. The DNA of the CDR3 is TGTGCCAGCTCATCCCCTCGGACAGGGCTTTCTAATGAGCAGTTCTTC. This sequence encodes CASSSPRTGLSNEQFF.

The V gene is TRBV5-1, the J gene TRBJ2-7, with D maybe TRBD2 (5 bases). The CDR3 extends over 14 amino acids. Germline CDR1 and CDR2: SGHRS and YFSETQ. Trimming stripped 5 bases from V and 5 bases from J, with 17 bases between. The CDR3, as DNA: TGCGCCAGCAGGCTGGAGGCTAAAGGCAACGAGCAGTACTTC. Protein: CASRLEAKGNEQYF.

This sequence joins TRBV6-5 and TRBJ1-3; D unclear. There are 13 residues in the CDR3. V was pared by 9 bases and J by 0 bases, with 9 bases between. In germline, CDR1 is MNHEY, CDR2 SVGAGI. CDR3 residues: CASHRNSGNTIYF. The CDR3 DNA follows: TGTGCCAGTCACAGAAACTCTGGAAACACCATATATTTT.

This sequence joins TRBV5-5 and TRBJ2-5; maybe TRBD1 (5 bases). With 0 bases removed from V and 3 bases from J, the gap between germline ends came to 9 bases. The CDR3 loop spans 14 amino acids. Germline CDR1 SGHKS, CDR2 YYEKEE (reference sequence). Here the CDR3 reads CASSLEGPKETQYF. In nucleotides, the CDR3 is TGTGCCAGCAGCTTGGAGGGGCCCAAAGAGACCCAGTACTTC.

The chain carries TRBV4-2 and TRBJ2-2; 8 positions agree with TRBD2. The germline V gene has CDR1 LGHNA and CDR2 YNFKEQ. The CDR3 loop spans 15 amino acids. The J segment lost 5 bases and the V segment lost 5 bases, leaving 7 bases of the junction unmatched. The CDR3 sequence is CASSASGSETGELFF. CDR3 nucleotides: TGTGCCAGCAGCGCGAGCGGGAGTGAAACCGGGGAGCTGTTTTTT.

The J gene is TRBJ2-7, the V gene TRBV2; tentatively, D is TRBD2 (7 bases). Germline assignment: CDR1 SNHLY and CDR2 FYNNEI. The germline V and J ends were trimmed by 8 bases and 6 bases, with 17 bases remaining between them. CDR3 length equals 13 residues. Written as DNA, the CDR3 is TGTGCCAGCTTCGTAGGGGGGGCTGGCGAGCAGTACTTC. This encodes CASFVGGAGEQYF.